This T cell receptor beta chain was identified during a study of cytomegalovirus exposure and HLA in healthy donors. Study-level background: Of around 410 genotyped donors, roughly 81% grouped in the Caucasian-associated ancestry cluster.

With 60 Vbeta and 13 Jbeta primers, the PCR was carried out. Assay used: immunoSEQ multiplex PCR; TCRdb lists only in-frame clones, some missing. The sample yields 150,000 to 200,000 clones, 70% to 80% seen once. This sequence originates from a man aged 35-49 years in good health and CMV-seronegative. Sequences were obtained from PBMCs.

CDR3 amino acids: CASSSYTFYGYTF. As DNA, the CDR3 is TGTGCCAGCAGTTCGTATACTTTCTATGGCTACACCTTC. The V gene is TRBV28, the J gene TRBJ1-2; D remains ambiguous. V lost 4 bases and J lost 4, with 10 bases in between. CDR1 is MDHEN and CDR2 is SYDVKM in the germline V gene. This CDR3 comprises 13 residues.